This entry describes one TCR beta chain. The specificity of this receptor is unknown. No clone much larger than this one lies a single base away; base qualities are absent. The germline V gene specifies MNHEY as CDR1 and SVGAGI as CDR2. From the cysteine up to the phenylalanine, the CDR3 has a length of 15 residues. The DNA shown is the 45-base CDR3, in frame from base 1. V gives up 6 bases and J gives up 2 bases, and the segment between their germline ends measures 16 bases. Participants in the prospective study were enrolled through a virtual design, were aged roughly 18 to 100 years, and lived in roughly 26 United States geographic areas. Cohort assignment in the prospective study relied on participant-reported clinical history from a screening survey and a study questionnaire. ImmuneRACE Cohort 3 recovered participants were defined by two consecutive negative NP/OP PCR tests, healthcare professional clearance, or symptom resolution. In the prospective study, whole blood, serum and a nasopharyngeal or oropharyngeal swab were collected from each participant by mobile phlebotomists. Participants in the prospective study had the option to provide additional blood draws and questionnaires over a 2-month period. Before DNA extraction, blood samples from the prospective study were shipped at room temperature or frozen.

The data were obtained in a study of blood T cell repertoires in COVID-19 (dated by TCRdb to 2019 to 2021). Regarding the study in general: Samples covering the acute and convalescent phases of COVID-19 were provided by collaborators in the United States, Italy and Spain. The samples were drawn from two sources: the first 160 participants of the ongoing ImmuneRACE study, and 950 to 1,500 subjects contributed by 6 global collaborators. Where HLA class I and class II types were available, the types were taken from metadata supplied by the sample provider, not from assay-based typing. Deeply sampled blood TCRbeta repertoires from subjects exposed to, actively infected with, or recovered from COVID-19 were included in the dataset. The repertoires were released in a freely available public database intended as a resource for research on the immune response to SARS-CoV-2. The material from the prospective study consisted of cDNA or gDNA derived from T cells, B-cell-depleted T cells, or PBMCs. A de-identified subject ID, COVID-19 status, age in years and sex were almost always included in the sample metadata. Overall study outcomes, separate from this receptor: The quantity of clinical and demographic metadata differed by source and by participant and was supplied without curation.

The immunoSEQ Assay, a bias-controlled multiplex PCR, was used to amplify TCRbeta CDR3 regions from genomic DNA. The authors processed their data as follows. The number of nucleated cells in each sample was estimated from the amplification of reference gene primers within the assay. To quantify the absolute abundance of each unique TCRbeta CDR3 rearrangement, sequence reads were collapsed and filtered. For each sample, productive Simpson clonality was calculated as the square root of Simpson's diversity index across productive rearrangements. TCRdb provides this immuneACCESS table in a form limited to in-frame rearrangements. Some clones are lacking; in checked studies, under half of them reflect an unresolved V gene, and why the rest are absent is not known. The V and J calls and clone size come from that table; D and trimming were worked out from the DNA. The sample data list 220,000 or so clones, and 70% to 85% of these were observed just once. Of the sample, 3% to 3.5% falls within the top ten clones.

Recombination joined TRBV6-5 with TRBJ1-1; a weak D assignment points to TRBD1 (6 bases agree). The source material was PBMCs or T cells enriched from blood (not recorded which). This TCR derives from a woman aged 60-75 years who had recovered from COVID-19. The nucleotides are TGTGCCAGCAGCTTCGACAGGCCCCATAACACTGAAGCTTTCTTT. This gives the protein CASSFDRPHNTEAFF.